Given below is one T cell receptor (beta chain) in context. Its antigen is as yet unknown. These data originate in a study of T cells after yellow fever vaccination. Broader study findings: Peaking faster, on day 5 versus 15, the secondary response was nonetheless weaker.

V was pared by 3 bases and J by 5 bases, with 4 bases of the junction left unmatched. Germline V gene data show CDR1 as DFQATT and CDR2 as SNEGSKA (reference sequence). CDR3 size: 13 residues. MiXCR, run by TCRdb on the 5' RACE reads, gives a single entry per CDR3 protein. The sample yields over 150,000 distinct CDR3 sequences, approximately 6% seen once. The receptor was derived from a man aged 18 to 30 who received the YFV17D yellow fever vaccine. This material consisted of CD4+ T cells sorted from PBMCs, taken on the day of the first yellow fever vaccination. V and J are TRBV20-1 and TRBJ2-1; TRBD2 agrees at 7 bases. Here the CDR3 reads CSASASGDNEQFF. DNA of the CDR3: TGCAGTGCTAGTGCTAGCGGCGACAATGAGCAGTTCTTC.